This T cell receptor (beta chain) comes out of a study of cytomegalovirus exposure and HLA in healthy donors. Points from the study as a whole: Presence/absence analysis assumed near-uniform sequencing depth across donors. Most TCRs appeared rarely, but some public TCRs recurred in many donors.

In germline, CDR1 is LGHNA, CDR2 YSLEER. There are 15 residues in the CDR3. Trimming removed 6 bases from V and 3 bases from J, with 17 bases in between. To note about this clone: Its target is not known.

PCR employed 60 Vbeta and 13 Jbeta primers. TCRdb's copy holds only in-frame clones and misses some; the assay was immunoSEQ multiplex PCR. The sample yields over 100,000 clones, 70% to 75% seen once. The rearrangement uses TRBV4-3 and TRBJ1-1; D is possibly TRBD1 (6 bases). Sequenced material: PBMCs. The receptor was isolated from a male donor in good health and CMV-seronegative. CDR3 nucleotide sequence: TGCGCCAGCAGTTACACATCTTCAGGGGACACTGAAGCTTTCTTT. It yields the protein CASSYTSSGDTEAFF.